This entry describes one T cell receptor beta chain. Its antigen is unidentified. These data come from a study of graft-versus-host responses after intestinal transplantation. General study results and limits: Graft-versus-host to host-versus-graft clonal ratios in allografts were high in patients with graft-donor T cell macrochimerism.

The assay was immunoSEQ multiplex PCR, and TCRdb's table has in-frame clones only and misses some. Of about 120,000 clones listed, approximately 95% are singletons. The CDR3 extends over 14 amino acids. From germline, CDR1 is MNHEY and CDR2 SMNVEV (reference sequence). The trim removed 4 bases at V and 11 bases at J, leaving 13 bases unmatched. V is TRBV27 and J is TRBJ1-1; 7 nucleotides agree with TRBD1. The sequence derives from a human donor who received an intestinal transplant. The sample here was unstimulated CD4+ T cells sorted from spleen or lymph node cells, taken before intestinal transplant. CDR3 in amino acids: CASSSFTRQGEAFF. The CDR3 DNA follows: TGTGCCAGCAGTTCCTTCACTCGACAGGGAGAGGCTTTCTTT.